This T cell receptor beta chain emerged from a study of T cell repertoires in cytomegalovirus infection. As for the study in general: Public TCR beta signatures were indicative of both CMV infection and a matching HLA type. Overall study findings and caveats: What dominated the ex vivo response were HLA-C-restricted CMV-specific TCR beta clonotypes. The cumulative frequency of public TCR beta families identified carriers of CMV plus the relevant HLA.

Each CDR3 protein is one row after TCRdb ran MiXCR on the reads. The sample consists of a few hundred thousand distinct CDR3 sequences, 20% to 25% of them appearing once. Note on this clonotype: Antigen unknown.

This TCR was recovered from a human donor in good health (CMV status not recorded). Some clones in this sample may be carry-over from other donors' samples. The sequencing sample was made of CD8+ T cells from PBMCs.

The CDR3 region is CAISDGTLNTEAFF. For the CDR3, the DNA is TGTGCCATCAGTGATGGGACACTGAACACTGAAGCTTTCTTT. This rearrangement joins TRBV10-3 to TRBJ1-1, with a weak D call TRBD1 (6 bases). Germline CDR1 ENHRY, CDR2 SYGVKD. This CDR3 is built from 14 residues. V was trimmed by 3 bases and J by 0 bases, leaving 8 bases between them.